These T cell receptor beta chains were read from a single sample in a study of shared clonotypes between healthy human individuals. Generated by immunoSEQ multiplex PCR, the TCRdb table keeps only in-frame clones and is missing some. The sample shows 2 million to 2.5 million clones, roughly 94% of them seen only once. Sequenced material: naive CD8+ T cells sorted from blood. These receptors all stem from a man aged 18 to 35 in good health. The CDR3 runs from the conserved cysteine through the conserved F or W. D genes are given only for firm matches. Clone size is shown for a subset of rows, as once, few, many or a class of expanded clone.

V gene	D gene	J gene	clone size	CDR3 DNA	CDR3 protein
TRBV28	.	TRBJ1-4	.	TGTGCCAGCAGTTTATTCCCCCGGCAGATTGGCGATGAAAAACTGTTTTTT	CASSLFPRQIGDEKLFF
TRBV18	TRBD1	TRBJ2-3	.	TGTGCCAGCTCACCAGTCGACAGGGAAGATACGCAGTATTTT	CASSPVDREDTQYF
TRBV4-3	TRBD2	TRBJ2-7	.	TGCGCCAGCAGCCGTAGACTAGCGGCGGGGTACGAGCAGTACTTC	CASSRRLAAGYEQYF
TRBV27	TRBD1	TRBJ1-2	.	TGTGCCAGCAGTCCGTACACAGGGGGTGGCTACACCTTC	CASSPYTGGGYTF
TRBV7-6	.	TRBJ2-1	.	TGTGCCAGCAGCTTGGGAGACTACCTTCCTATCTTC	CASSLGDYLPIF
TRBV6-5	TRBD2	TRBJ2-1	.	TGTGCCAGCAGTATTCCGGGACTAGCGATCGATGAGCAGTTCTTC	CASSIPGLAIDEQFF
TRBV5-8	.	TRBJ2-5	.	TGTGCCAGCAGGACCGCAAGGGAAGCAGAGACCCAGTACTTC	CASRTAREAETQYF
TRBV10-2	.	TRBJ2-1	once	TGCGCCAGCACCTACCAAAAGAATGAGCAGTTCTTC	CASTYQKNEQFF
TRBV4-3	.	TRBJ2-1	once	TGCGCCAGCAGCCGCGGCCAGGGGGGCGGTTACAATGAGCAGTTCTTC	CASSRGQGGGYNEQFF
TRBV7-9	.	TRBJ2-7	.	TGTGCCAGCAGTGGTGGCGGAGAGGACTACGAGCAGTACTTC	CASSGGGEDYEQYF
TRBV7-2	.	TRBJ1-3	.	TGTGCCAGCAGCGGGGATGACACCATATATTTT	CASSGDDTIYF
TRBV9	TRBD2	TRBJ2-7	.	TGTGCCAGCAGCCCCAGCGGGGGGTCTTACGAGCAGTACTTC	CASSPSGGSYEQYF
TRBV10-2	TRBD2	TRBJ2-1	.	TGCGCCAGCAGTGAGCAGGGGACTAGCGGTTCCCGGGGGCAGTTCTTC	CASSEQGTSGSRGQFF
TRBV7-3	.	TRBJ2-1	once	TGTGCCAGCAGCGCGGACTCGTACAATGAGCAGTTCTTC	CASSADSYNEQFF
TRBV7-8	.	TRBJ1-4	.	TGTGCCAGCAGCTTAGGAAGTGGGAATGAAAAACTGTTTTTT	CASSLGSGNEKLFF
TRBV7-8	.	TRBJ2-2	.	TGTGCCAGCAGCTTCTCCTACGCCGGGACTCCCTCCGGGGAGCTGTTTTTT	CASSFSYAGTPSGELFF
TRBV15	TRBD1	TRBJ2-7	once	TGTGCCACCAGCAGAGATACAGAGGGGGCGCGGGAGCAGTACTTC	CATSRDTEGAREQYF
TRBV28	.	TRBJ2-4	.	TGTGCCAGCAGTTTATCAGAGGACAACATTCAGTACTTC	CASSLSEDNIQYF
TRBV7-9	.	TRBJ2-5	.	TGTGCCAGCAGCTTGCTCGAAAGCGAAGAGACCCAGTACTTC	CASSLLESEETQYF
TRBV5-4	TRBD2	TRBJ2-3	.	TGTGCCAGCAGCTTGGGGGGAAAGGGACTAGCGGGACTAAGCACAGATACGCAGTATTTT	CASSLGGKGLAGLSTDTQYF
TRBV5-1	.	TRBJ2-7	.	TGCGCCAGCAGCTTGGGTCTAGAGGGTCCCCCCTACGAGCAGTACTTC	CASSLGLEGPPYEQYF
TRBV6-6	TRBD1	TRBJ1-1	once	TGTGCCAGCAGTGCTTCAGGGGGTTTAGGGACTGAAGCTTTCTTT	CASSASGGLGTEAFF
TRBV2	TRBD1	TRBJ2-1	.	TGTGCCAGCAGTGATGCGGCAGGGGGCTACAATGAGCAGTTCTTC	CASSDAAGGYNEQFF
TRBV27	.	TRBJ1-5	once	TGTGCCAGCAGTTTCGGGGGACAGCCCCAGCATTTT	CASSFGGQPQHF
TRBV7-8	.	TRBJ2-1	once	TGTGCCAGCAGCCCCCAGGGTAATCTTCACAATGAGCAGTTCTTC	CASSPQGNLHNEQFF
TRBV19	.	TRBJ2-5	.	TGTGCCAGTAACGCGGGATTCCAAGAGACCCAGTACTTC	CASNAGFQETQYF
TRBV19	TRBD1	TRBJ2-7	.	TGTGCCAGTAGTGTCCGACAGGGGGGCTACGAGCAGTACTTC	CASSVRQGGYEQYF
TRBV4-1	.	TRBJ2-7	.	TGCGCCAGCAGCCAATCGACCGTGACCTACGAGCAGTACTTC	CASSQSTVTYEQYF
TRBV27	.	TRBJ2-6	.	TGTGCCAGCAGTCTTCTGGGACACCTCTCTGGGGCCAACGTCCTGACTTTC	CASSLLGHLSGANVLTF
TRBV11-2	.	TRBJ1-2	.	TGTGCCAGCAGCTTAGATGGGGGGGGCTATGGCTACACCTTC	CASSLDGGGYGYTF
TRBV9	TRBD2	TRBJ2-3	.	TGTGCCAGCAGCGTAGAGGGAGGGGCAGATACGCAGTATTTT	CASSVEGGADTQYF
TRBV30	TRBD1	TRBJ2-3	.	TGTGCCTGGAGTGAGGGACAGGGGAAGTCAGATACGCAGTATTTT	CAWSEGQGKSDTQYF
TRBV4-1	.	TRBJ1-1	.	TGCGCCAGCAGCCTCTCTCGGACACTTACAAGTGAAGCTTTCTTT	CASSLSRTLTSEAFF
TRBV7-9	TRBD1	TRBJ1-1	.	TGTGCCAGCAGGACAGGGGGCGGTTTGAACACTGAAGCTTTCTTT	CASRTGGGLNTEAFF
TRBV19	.	TRBJ2-2	.	TGTGCCAGTCAAAAGCCTCAGGGGAACGGGGAGCTGTTTTTT	CASQKPQGNGELFF
TRBV7-8	.	TRBJ2-6	.	TGTGCCAGCAGCTTGCACCGGGACGGGAGCTCTGGGGCCAACGTCCTGACTTTC	CASSLHRDGSSGANVLTF
TRBV4-1	.	TRBJ2-1	.	TGCGCCAGCAGCCACCCGGGGGGCCCGGCAATCGATGAGCAGTTCTTC	CASSHPGGPAIDEQFF
TRBV29-1	.	TRBJ2-2	.	TGCAGCGTGGCCGACCTTGGGACCGGGGAGCTGTTTTTT	CSVADLGTGELFF
TRBV4-1	TRBD2	TRBJ2-5	.	TGCGCCAGCAGCCAAGATAGACTAGCGGGAGTAACAGAGACCCAGTACTTC	CASSQDRLAGVTETQYF
TRBV6-5	.	TRBJ2-5	.	TGTGCCAGCAGTTACTCTTCAGCATCTAGGGAGACCCAGTACTTC	CASSYSSASRETQYF
TRBV27	.	TRBJ1-5	.	TGTGCCAGCAGTTTACAAGCATTCAATCAGCCCCAGCATTTT	CASSLQAFNQPQHF
TRBV9	.	TRBJ1-1	.	TGTGCCAGCAGCGCCGAGGGGGGCATGCGGACTGAAGCTTTCTTT	CASSAEGGMRTEAFF
TRBV4-3	TRBD1	TRBJ1-5	.	TGCGCCAGCAGCCAAGATCTGTGGGACAGAACGCAGCCCCAGCATTTT	CASSQDLWDRTQPQHF
TRBV4-1	.	TRBJ1-1	once	TGCGCCAGCAGTGACAGTTGGGGGGTAGCGACTGAAGCTTTCTTT	CASSDSWGVATEAFF
TRBV9	.	TRBJ2-1	.	TGTGCCAGCAGCGTAGAGGGGGTTACCTACAATGAGCAGTTCTTC	CASSVEGVTYNEQFF
TRBV7-2	TRBD2	TRBJ2-2	.	TGTGCCAGCAGCTTACGACTAGCGGGCACCGGGGAGCTGTTTTTT	CASSLRLAGTGELFF
TRBV29-1	.	TRBJ2-2	.	TGCAGCGTTCTCGGGAGTTCGGGGGAGCTGTTTTTT	CSVLGSSGELFF
TRBV20-1	.	TRBJ1-1	few	TGCAGTGCCAGAATGAACACTGAAGCTTTCTTT	CSARMNTEAFF
TRBV9	.	TRBJ1-2	.	TGTGCCAGCAGCAGAGTTAGTGGCTACACCTTC	CASSRVSGYTF
TRBV5-1	TRBD2	TRBJ2-3	.	TGCGCCAGCAGCGGATTCGGGACTAGCGGGAGTTTTAGCACAGATACGCAGTATTTT	CASSGFGTSGSFSTDTQYF
TRBV9	.	TRBJ1-6	few	TGTGCCAGCAGCGATAATAGCTGGGGGAATTCACCCCTCCACTTT	CASSDNSWGNSPLHF
TRBV12-5	TRBD1	TRBJ1-5	.	TGTGCTAGTGGTTTGTACGCTGGGACAGGGATCAATCAGCCCCAGCATTTT	CASGLYAGTGINQPQHF
TRBV28	TRBD2	TRBJ2-7	.	TGTGCCAGCAGTTCCATCGGGGGGGTCTCCTACGAGCAGTACTTC	CASSSIGGVSYEQYF
TRBV7-2	.	TRBJ1-5	.	TGTGCCAGCAGCTCGACAGCCACTCAGCCCCAGCATTTT	CASSSTATQPQHF
TRBV13	TRBD2	TRBJ2-1	.	TGTGCCAGCAGCCTGGGACTAGCGGGGGGGCTCGGTTACAATGAGCAGTTCTTC	CASSLGLAGGLGYNEQFF
TRBV4-3	.	TRBJ2-7	.	TGCGCCAGCAGCCCCGGGCGCGACTACGAGCAGTACTTC	CASSPGRDYEQYF